This passage covers 12 T cell receptor beta chains from one sample sequenced in a study of blood T cell repertoires in COVID-19. TCRdb keeps only in-frame clones here, not all; method: immunoSEQ multiplex PCR. The top ten hold about 2% of the sample, which has 250,000 to 350,000 clones, roughly 92% seen once. The sequencing input was peripheral blood. Receptor source: a young woman with COVID-19, enrolled during active disease.

This chain joins TRBV25-1 and TRBJ2-1; 10 bases map to TRBD1. With V trimmed by 5 bases and J by 9 bases, 7 bases remained unmatched. The CDR3 contains 14 residues. Germline loops: CDR1 MGHDK, CDR2 SYGVNS. DNA of the CDR3: TGTGCCAGCAGTTATGGGACAGGGGAGAGTGAGCAGTTCTTC. Amino acids: CASSYGTGESEQFF. The whole variable domain, filled in from reference TRBV25-1 and TRBJ2-1, reads EADIYQTPRYLVIGTGKKITLECSQTMGHDKMYWYQQDPGMELHLIHYSYGVNSTEKGDLSSESTVSRIRTEHFPLTLESARPSHTSQYLCASSYGTGESEQFFGPGTRLTVL.

The chain carries TRBV19 and TRBJ1-2; TRBD1 aligns across 8 bases. From germline, CDR1 is LNHDA and CDR2 SQIVND (reference sequence). Unmatched junction bases numbered 11, after V lost 8 bases and J lost 3 bases. The CDR3 is 15 residues long. This CDR3 reads CASLGQGVPDYGYTF. The CDR3 DNA reads as TGTGCCAGTCTCGGACAGGGAGTCCCTGACTATGGCTACACCTTC.

This chain uses TRBV30 with TRBJ1-3; TRBD1 is a possible D gene (5 bases). Germline CDR1 GTSNPN, CDR2 SVGIG (reference sequence). The V end lost 1 base, the J end lost 1 base, and 11 bases lay between the germline ends. CDR3 length: 15 amino acids. This CDR3 reads CAWSANRRSGNTIYF. CDR3 DNA sequence: TGTGCCTGGAGTGCAAACAGGAGATCTGGAAACACCATATATTTT.

The chain is built from TRBV2 and TRBJ1-2; weak D call: TRBD1 (5 bases). Trimming left V 10 bases short and J 4 bases short, with 16 bases between. There are 13 residues in the CDR3. The germline V gene has CDR1 SNHLY and CDR2 FYNNEI. CDR3 sequence reads: CATTGATIYGYTF. As DNA, the CDR3 is TGTGCCACCACTGGGGCCACGATCTATGGCTACACCTTC.

V is TRBV2 and J is TRBJ2-1; D might be TRBD2 (6 bases). This CDR3 spans 17 amino acids. From germline, CDR1 is SNHLY and CDR2 FYNNEI. V lost 0 bases, J lost 2 bases, and 14 bases lay in between. The CDR3 protein is CASSEAQWVAAYNEQFF. CDR3 coding DNA: TGTGCCAGCAGTGAAGCGCAATGGGTAGCGGCCTACAATGAGCAGTTCTTC.

The V gene is TRBV3-1 (or the pseudogene TRBV3-2), the J gene TRBJ2-7; the match to TRBD2 covers 7 bases. The CDR3 covers 15 residues. J lost 2 bases, V lost 0 bases, and 4 bases had no gene match. Germline CDR1 LGHDT, CDR2 YNNKEL (reference sequence). CDR3 coding DNA: TGTGCCAGCAGCCAAGAGAGCGGGGATGCCTACGAGCAGTACTTC. It codes for CASSQESGDAYEQYF.

As DNA, the CDR3 is TGTGCCACACTAGCGGGGGGCACCGGGGAGCTGTTTTTT. Translation: CATLAGGTGELFF. The chain combines TRBV27 with TRBJ2-2, with 12 bases identical to TRBD2. Germline lookup yields CDR1 MNHEY and CDR2 SMNVEV (reference sequence). CDR3 size: 13 residues. V trimming: 10 bases; J trimming: 4 bases; junction bases outside the gene matches: 1.

The V gene is TRBV11-2, the J gene TRBJ2-5, with D perhaps matching TRBD2 (6 bases). The CDR3 runs 18 residues. Trimming cost V 1 base and J 5 bases, with 23 bases left between them. CDR1 and CDR2 (germline): SGHAT, FQNNGV. The CDR3 spells CASSLVLEVGGRRETQYF. CDR3 coding DNA: TGTGCCAGCAGCTTAGTCCTGGAAGTGGGGGGTAGGCGGGAGACCCAGTACTTC.

This clone was counted at least ten times. The chain joins TRBV7-6 to TRBJ2-7, with TRBD2 identical over 8 bases. Trimming at V came to 5 bases and at J to 3 bases, leaving 3 bases not matched to a gene. Germline-derived CDR1 and CDR2 are SGHVS and FNYEAQ. The CDR3 covers 13 residues. The chain's CDR3 is CASSIGTSYEQYF. Written as DNA, the CDR3 is TGTGCCAGCAGCATCGGGACTAGCTACGAGCAGTACTTC.

This clone is a singleton in its sample. This may be a read error: a much more frequent sequence differs by one nucleotide. This chain links TRBV6-5 with TRBJ2-7; TRBD2 matches 14 bases. CDR3 length: 13 residues. Germline V gene data show CDR1 as MNHEY and CDR2 as SVGAGI. After removal of 8 bases from V and 3 bases from J, the junction contained 0 bases not matched to a gene. The DNA for the CDR3 is TGTGCCAGCGGACTAGCGGGAGGCTACGAGCAGTACTTC. Residues: CASGLAGGYEQYF.

The chain has TRBV4-2 and TRBJ2-1, with D uncertain. Trimming stripped 0 bases from V and 1 base from J, with 4 bases between. The CDR3 runs 14 residues. Germline CDR1 reads LGHNA; CDR2 reads YNFKEQ. CDR3 coding DNA: TGTGCCAGCAGCCAAGATCAGTCCTACAATGAGCAGTTCTTC. This codes for CASSQDQSYNEQFF.

The CDR3 bases are TGCGCCAGCAGCACAGACCCGGGACTAGCGGACAATGAGCAGTTCTTC. This translates into CASSTDPGLADNEQFF. This chain connects TRBV5-1 to TRBJ2-1; 11 bases agree with TRBD2. The CDR3 sequence is 16 residues long. V shed 4 bases, J shed 5 bases, and the junction held 8 bases outside the gene matches. The germline V gene has CDR1 SGHRS and CDR2 YFSETQ. The variable domain in full, completed from reference TRBV5-1 and TRBJ2-1, reads KAGVTQTPRYLIKTRGQQVTLSCSPISGHRSVSWYQQTPGQGLQFLFEYFSETQRNKGNFPGRFSGRQFSNSRSEMNVSTLELGDSALYLCASSTDPGLADNEQFFGPGTRLTVL.